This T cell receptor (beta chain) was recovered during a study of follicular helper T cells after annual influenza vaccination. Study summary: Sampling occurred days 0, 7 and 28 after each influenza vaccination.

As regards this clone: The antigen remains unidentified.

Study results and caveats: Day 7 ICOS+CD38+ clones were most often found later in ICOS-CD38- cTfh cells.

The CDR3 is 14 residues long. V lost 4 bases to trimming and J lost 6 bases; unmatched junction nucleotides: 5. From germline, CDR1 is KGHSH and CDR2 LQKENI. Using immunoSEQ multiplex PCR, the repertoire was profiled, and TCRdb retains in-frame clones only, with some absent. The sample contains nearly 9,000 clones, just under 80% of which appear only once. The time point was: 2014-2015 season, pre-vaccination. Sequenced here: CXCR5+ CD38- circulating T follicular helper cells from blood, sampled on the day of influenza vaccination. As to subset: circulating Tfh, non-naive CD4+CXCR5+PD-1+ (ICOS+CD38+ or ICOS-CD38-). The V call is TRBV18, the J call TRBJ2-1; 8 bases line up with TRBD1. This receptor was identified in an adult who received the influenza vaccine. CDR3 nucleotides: TGTGCCAGCTCACAGACAGGGGACTCCAATGAGCAGTTCTTC. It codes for CASSQTGDSNEQFF.